This TCR beta chain emerged from a study of T cell responses to AZD1222 COVID-19 vaccine. V trimming: 6 bases; J trimming: 1 base; junction bases outside the gene matches: 4. Looked up from germline, CDR1 is LNHDA and CDR2 is SQIVND (reference sequence). The CDR3 contains 15 residues. This clone was detected once. The assay was immunoSEQ multiplex PCR, and TCRdb's table has in-frame clones only and misses some. Of around 150,000 clones listed, roughly 90% were seen once; the top ten hold 1.1% to 1.5%. Sequenced material: peripheral blood, taken on day 0 of AZD1222 vaccination. The sequence was obtained from an adult in good health. V usage is TRBV19 and J usage is TRBJ1-5; TRBD1 matches at 9 bases. This CDR3 reads CASSPDRGSNQPQHF. The CDR3 nucleotides are TGTGCCAGTAGCCCAGACAGGGGGAGCAATCAGCCCCAGCATTTT.